This T cell receptor (beta chain) was captured by sequencing in a study of T cells in Graves' hyperthyroidism and ophthalmopathy. Germline values: CDR1 LGHNA, CDR2 YNFKEQ. CDR3 length: 16 residues. Trimming shortened V by 4 bases and J by 3 bases, and 16 bases separated the two germline ends. This clonotype occurred many times. The antigen is undetermined. Patients counted as stable if ophthalmopathy did not develop within 18 months. There were TCR beta CDR3 regions amplified from RNA transcripts. The primer set for the first-round RT-PCR of the TCR CDR3 was HTBI. TCRdb fed the multiplex PCR reads into MiXCR, producing one record per CDR3 protein. The data show a few hundred thousand distinct CDR3 sequences, roughly 46% seen once. Study-wide points: The blood repertoire included most of the expanded thyroid clonotypes above 0.001. Classification by a 13 V-J model distinguished ophthalmopathy from stable hyperthyroidism.

The source is a woman between 18 and 29 years old with Graves' hyperthyroidism. Material: peripheral blood or thyroid tissue (not recorded which). This chain uses TRBV4-2 with TRBJ1-3; tentative D call: TRBD1 (5 bases). CDR3 DNA sequence: TGTGCCAGCAGCCGCGGAGGAGTAGGGGATGGAAACACCATATATTTT. As protein: CASSRGGVGDGNTIYF.